The 9 T cell receptor beta chains listed next were all sequenced from one sample in a study of siplizumab effects on memory and regulatory T cells. Profiled with immunoSEQ multiplex PCR; TCRdb holds only in-frame clones, not every one. This table has around 95,000 clones, more than 90% appearing once. Sequenced sample: CD4+ T cells sorted from blood. Receptor source: a human donor in good health.

This clone was recorded once. The chain is built from TRBV28 and TRBJ2-5; D is ambiguous. Deletions cut 7 bases from V and 2 bases from J, with 8 bases between. Germline V gives CDR1 MDHEN, CDR2 SYDVKM. The CDR3 runs 12 residues. For the CDR3, the DNA is TGTGCCAGCACCTCTGTACAAGAGACCCAGTACTTC. Translation: CASTSVQETQYF. The full variable domain, with the rest looked up from reference TRBV28 and TRBJ2-5, is DVKVTQSSRYLVKRTGEKVFLECVQDMDHENMFWYRQDPGLGLRLIYFSYDVKMKEKGDIPEGYSVSREKKERFSLILESASTNQTSMYLCASTSVQETQYFGPGTRLLVL.

This clone was found once. Other DNA sequences of this sample code for an identical CDR3. V gene TRBV18 combines with J gene TRBJ2-3; the D is unclear. Germline V gene data show CDR1 as KGHSH and CDR2 as LQKENI. The V gene lost 0 bases and the J gene lost 1 base, with 5 bases spanning the gap. CDR3 length equals 14 residues. CDR3 in amino acids: CASSPPMGTDTQYF. CDR3 sequence (DNA): TGTGCCAGCTCACCACCCATGGGCACAGATACGCAGTATTTT. Drawing the rest from reference TRBV18 and TRBJ2-3, the complete variable domain is NAGVMQNPRHLVRRRGQEARLRCSPMKGHSHVYWYRQLPEEGLKFMVYLQKENIIDESGMPKERFSAEFPKEGPSILRIQQVVRGDSAAYFCASSPPMGTDTQYFGPGTRLTVL.

V gene TRBV11-2 combines with J gene TRBJ1-1; tentatively, D is TRBD1 (5 bases). The CDR3 has 15 amino acids. Germline CDR1 reads SGHAT; CDR2 reads FQNNGV. Trimming removed 0 bases from V and 4 bases from J, with 12 bases in between. As DNA, the CDR3 is TGTGCCAGCAGCTTAGATAGTGGGGCGGGCACTGAAGCTTTCTTT. Its protein product is CASSLDSGAGTEAFF. The full variable domain, completed using reference TRBV11-2 and TRBJ1-1, is EAGVAQSPRYKIIEKRQSVAFWCNPISGHATLYWYQQILGQGPKLLIQFQNNGVVDDSQLPKDRFSAERLKGVDSTLKIQPAKLEDSAVYLCASSLDSGAGTEAFFGQGTRLTVV.

The chain joins TRBV19 to TRBJ1-2; no firm D call. CDR1 is LNHDA, CDR2 SQIVND, per germline (reference sequence). The CDR3 covers 14 residues. V lost 6 bases and J 2 bases, leaving 13 bases between the germline ends. CDR3 coding DNA: TGTGCCAGTAGCAGGACGGCAACAAACTATGGCTACACCTTC. It yields the protein CASSRTATNYGYTF.

The chain joins TRBV12-5 to TRBJ2-3; no clear D gene. Germline CDR1 reads LGHNT; CDR2 reads FRNRAP. V dropped 6 bases and J dropped 3 bases, with 10 bases sitting between them. The CDR3 is made up of 13 amino acids. CDR3 in amino acids: CASGGIGTDTQYF. The CDR3 DNA sequence: TGTGCTAGTGGGGGAATCGGGACAGATACGCAGTATTTT.

The chain joins TRBV5-1 to TRBJ1-1; D might be TRBD1 (6 bases). The CDR3 loop spans 13 amino acids. V dropped 3 bases and J dropped 6 bases, with 12 bases sitting between them. CDR1 is SGHRS, CDR2 YFSETQ, per germline. The CDR3 loop reads CASSSVQGPEAFF. The CDR3 region has the DNA TGCGCCAGCAGCTCGGTACAGGGACCTGAAGCTTTCTTT.

This chain joins TRBV6-6 and TRBJ1-1; D gene unclear. CDR3 length: 14 amino acids. V was shortened by 2 bases and J by 8 bases, with 15 bases between the two germline ends. Germline V lookup: CDR1 MNHNY, CDR2 SVGAGI (reference sequence). CDR3 nucleotide sequence: TGTGCCAGCAGTTACCCTCCCTCGACGGGAGAAGCTTTCTTT. It yields the protein CASSYPPSTGEAFF.

This chain connects TRBV7-6 to TRBJ2-1, with D uncertain. The V end lost 0 bases, the J end lost 6 bases, and 9 bases lay between the germline ends. The CDR3 consists of 14 residues. Germline CDR1 reads SGHVS; CDR2 reads FNYEAQ. The CDR3 coding sequence is TGTGCCAGCAGCTTAGCGCAGCGTGGCAATGAGCAGTTCTTC. Protein sequence: CASSLAQRGNEQFF.

V and J are TRBV4-3 and TRBJ1-2; D remains unclear. V lost 0 bases and J lost 8, with 7 bases in between. CDR3 size: 12 residues. Per germline, CDR1 LGHNA and CDR2 YSLEER. Written as DNA, the CDR3 is TGCGCCAGCAGCCAAGACCCGGGGGGCTACACCTTC. Protein product: CASSQDPGGYTF.